Below, 13 T cell receptor beta chains from the same sample are listed, as sequenced in a study of blood T cell repertoires in COVID-19. Using immunoSEQ multiplex PCR, the repertoire was profiled, and TCRdb retains in-frame clones only, with some absent. In the table there are fewer than 200,000 clones, around 83% of which are singletons. Material for sequencing was peripheral blood. The receptors here all came from a woman aged 60-75 years with acute or convalescent COVID-19.

The CDR3 is CASSYTYRVETQYF. DNA for the CDR3: TGTGCCAGCAGTTACACGTACAGGGTAGAGACCCAGTACTTC. The chain is built from TRBV6-5 and TRBJ2-5, with D possibly TRBD1 on 6 matching bases. Germline CDR1 is MNHEY and CDR2 is SVGAGI. The V end lost 2 bases, the J end lost 4 bases, and 11 bases lay between the germline ends. The CDR3 sequence is 14 residues long.

V is TRBV10-3 and J is TRBJ1-6, with TRBD1 matching 8 bases. V was pared by 4 bases and J by 14 bases, with 7 bases of the junction left unmatched. CDR1 is ENHRY, CDR2 SYGVKD, per germline. CDR3 length equals 13 residues. CDR3 DNA sequence: TGTGCCATCAGTGGGACAGGGCCCGCTTCCCTCCACTTT. Translation: CAISGTGPASLHF.

J is TRBJ1-5 and V is TRBV28, with 7 bases lining up with TRBD1. The V and J ends lost 6 bases and 2 bases, in that order; junction bases with no gene match: 10. The CDR3 is 16 amino acids. Germline-derived CDR1 and CDR2 are MDHEN and SYDVKM. CDR3 loop: CASRPPGGLGNQPQHF. The CDR3 nucleotides are TGTGCCAGCAGACCCCCAGGGGGATTGGGCAATCAGCCCCAGCATTTT.

The chain recombines TRBV15 with TRBJ2-1; 14 bases match TRBD2. Trimming at V came to 1 base and at J to 15 bases, leaving 8 bases not matched to a gene. CDR1 LNHNV and CDR2 YYDKDF come from the germline V gene (reference sequence). The CDR3 is 15 amino acids. CDR3 amino acids: CATSRGGLAGGTWFF. CDR3 nucleotide sequence: TGTGCCACCAGCAGAGGTGGACTAGCGGGAGGAACTTGGTTCTTC.

The V gene is TRBV21-1, the J gene TRBJ2-2; TRBD2 is taken as the D call from the table, unchecked against the DNA. TRBV21-1 is a known pseudogene. The CDR3 runs 16 residues. CDR3 in amino acids: CASSKQLLAYTGELFF. DNA for the CDR3: TGTGCCAGCAGCAAACAACTCCTAGCCTACACCGGGGAGCTGTTTTTT.

Only a few counts were recorded for this clone. The chain recombines TRBV19 with TRBJ2-2; TRBD1 is a possible D gene (5 bases). Trimming shortened V by 5 bases and J by 6 bases, and 16 bases separated the two germline ends. CDR3 length: 15 residues. From germline, CDR1 is LNHDA and CDR2 SQIVND (reference sequence). The CDR3 protein is CASSVGQSIPGELFF. The CDR3 DNA sequence: TGTGCCAGTAGTGTCGGACAATCTATACCCGGGGAGCTGTTTTTT. The whole variable domain, filled in from reference TRBV19 and TRBJ2-2, reads DGGITQSPKYLFRKEGQNVTLSCEQNLNHDAMYWYRQDPGQGLRLIYYSQIVNDFQKGDIAEGYSVSREKKESFPLTVTSAQKNPTAFYLCASSVGQSIPGELFFGEGSRLTVL.

This clone has only a few counts. This sequence joins TRBV9 and TRBJ1-6; 9 bases map to TRBD1. This CDR3 is 14 amino acids long. V was clipped by 3 bases and J by 10 bases; unmatched bases: 5. In germline, CDR1 is SGDLS, CDR2 YYNGEE. CDR3 in amino acids: CASSARDRDSPLHF. CDR3 sequence (DNA): TGTGCCAGCAGCGCCCGGGACAGGGACTCACCCCTCCACTTT.

The V gene is TRBV10-3, the J gene TRBJ2-7, with 9 bases lining up with TRBD1. V shed 2 bases and J 4 bases; nucleotides not matched to a gene: 9. Germline CDR1 is ENHRY and CDR2 is SYGVKD. The CDR3 sequence is 16 residues long. In nucleotides, the CDR3 is TGTGCCATCAGTGAGCCAGGGACAGGGAATCAATACGAGCAGTACTTC. This encodes CAISEPGTGNQYEQYF.

The chain couples TRBV5-4 to TRBJ1-5; D is uncertain. Trimming took 3 bases from V and 4 from J, leaving 8 bases between them. Germline V gives CDR1 SGHNT, CDR2 YYREEE (reference sequence). CDR3 length equals 13 residues. The CDR3 DNA is TGTGCCAGCAGCTCAGGTCCTAATCAGCCCCAGCATTTT. Encoded protein: CASSSGPNQPQHF.

The chain links TRBV24-1 to TRBJ2-1; D is ambiguous. Germline V CDR1 and CDR2: KGHDR, SFDVKD. The ends were cut back, 1 base at V and 0 bases at J, with 6 bases in the middle. This CDR3 is 15 amino acids long. The CDR3 coding sequence is TGTGCCACCAGTGATTTCTCGAGCTCCTACAATGAGCAGTTCTTC. This codes for CATSDFSSSYNEQFF.

The chain combines TRBV6-5 with TRBJ2-1; weak D call: TRBD1 (6 bases). CDR1 is MNHEY and CDR2 is SVGAGI in the germline V gene. The CDR3 length is 14 residues. With 2 bases removed from V and 6 bases from J, the gap between germline ends came to 11 bases. The CDR3 nucleotides are TGTGCCAGCAGTTACCGCCCCAGGGGCAATGAGCAGTTCTTC. Its protein is CASSYRPRGNEQFF.

This chain connects TRBV7-8 to TRBJ2-3; TRBD1 agrees at 7 bases. This CDR3 spans 15 amino acids. With 6 bases clipped from V and 2 bases from J, the junction kept 8 bases outside the gene matches. CDR1 and CDR2 from the germline V gene are SGHVS and FQNEAQ. CDR3 residues: CASRLGTAYTDTQYF. DNA for the CDR3: TGTGCCAGCAGACTCGGGACAGCTTACACAGATACGCAGTATTTT.

The chain joins TRBV5-6 to TRBJ1-2, with D tentatively TRBD1 (5 bases). The V end was cut by 6 bases, the J end by 3 bases, with 18 bases between. This CDR3 has 15 amino acids. From germline, CDR1 is SGHDT and CDR2 YYEEEE. CDR3 loop: CASTSLGAGHYGYTF. In nucleotides, the CDR3 is TGTGCCAGCACCTCTCTCGGGGCGGGACACTATGGCTACACCTTC.